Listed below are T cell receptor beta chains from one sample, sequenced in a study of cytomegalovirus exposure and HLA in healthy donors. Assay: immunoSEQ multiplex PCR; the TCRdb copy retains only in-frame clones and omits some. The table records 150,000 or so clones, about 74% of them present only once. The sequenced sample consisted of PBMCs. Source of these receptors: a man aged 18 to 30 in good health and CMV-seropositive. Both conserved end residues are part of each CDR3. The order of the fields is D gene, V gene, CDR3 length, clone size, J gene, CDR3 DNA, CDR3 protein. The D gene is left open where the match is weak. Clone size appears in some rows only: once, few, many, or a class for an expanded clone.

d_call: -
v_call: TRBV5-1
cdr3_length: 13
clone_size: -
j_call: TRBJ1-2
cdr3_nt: TGCGCCAGCACCCCAGAGGGCAGCTATGGCTACACCTTC
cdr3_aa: CASTPEGSYGYTF

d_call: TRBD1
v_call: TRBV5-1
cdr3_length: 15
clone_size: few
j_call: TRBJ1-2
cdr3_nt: TGCGCCAGCAGTCTTGGGACAGGGGCTCGGGAGGGCTACACCTTC
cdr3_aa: CASSLGTGAREGYTF

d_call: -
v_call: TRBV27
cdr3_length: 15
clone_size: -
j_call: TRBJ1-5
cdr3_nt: TGTGCCAGCAGGGCCCGGACAGTGGGAAATCAGCCCCAGCATTTT
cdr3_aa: CASRARTVGNQPQHF

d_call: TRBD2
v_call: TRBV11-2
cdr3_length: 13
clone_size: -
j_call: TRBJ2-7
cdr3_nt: TGTGCCAGCGATAGCGGGGTGACCTACGAGCAGTACTTC
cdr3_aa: CASDSGVTYEQYF

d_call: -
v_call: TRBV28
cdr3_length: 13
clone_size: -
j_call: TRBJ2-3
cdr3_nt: TGTGCCAGCAGTTTTCAGGGACTGAATACGCAGTATTTT
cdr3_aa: CASSFQGLNTQYF

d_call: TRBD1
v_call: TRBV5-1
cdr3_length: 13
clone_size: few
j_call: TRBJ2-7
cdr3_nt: TGCGCCAGCAGGGGGACAGGGGAGGACGAGCAGTACTTC
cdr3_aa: CASRGTGEDEQYF

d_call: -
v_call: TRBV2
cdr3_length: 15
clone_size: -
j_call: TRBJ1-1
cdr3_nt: TGTGCCAGCAGCCGTACGCAGGGTATTGACACTGAAGCTTTCTTT
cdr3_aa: CASSRTQGIDTEAFF

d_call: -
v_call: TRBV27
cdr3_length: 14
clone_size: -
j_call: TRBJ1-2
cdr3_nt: TGTGCCAGCTCCTCCTGGGGGCAAAACTATGGCTACACCTTC
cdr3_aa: CASSSWGQNYGYTF

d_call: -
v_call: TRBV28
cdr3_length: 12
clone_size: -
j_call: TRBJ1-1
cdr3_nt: TGTGCCAGCAGGTTGCGGGGCACTGAAGCTTTCTTT
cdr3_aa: CASRLRGTEAFF

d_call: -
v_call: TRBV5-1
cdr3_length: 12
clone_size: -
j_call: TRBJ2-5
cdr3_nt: TGCGCCAGCAGCTTGACCGGTGAGACCCAGTACTTC
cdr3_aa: CASSLTGETQYF

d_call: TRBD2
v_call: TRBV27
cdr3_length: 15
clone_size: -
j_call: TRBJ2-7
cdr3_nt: TGTGCCAGAACCACAAGCGGGAGAAGTATCCACGAGCAGTACTTC
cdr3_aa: CARTTSGRSIHEQYF

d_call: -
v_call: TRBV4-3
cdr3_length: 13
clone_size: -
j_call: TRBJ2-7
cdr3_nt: TGCGCCAGCAGCCCTAACGGAGCTTACGAGCAGTACTTC
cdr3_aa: CASSPNGAYEQYF

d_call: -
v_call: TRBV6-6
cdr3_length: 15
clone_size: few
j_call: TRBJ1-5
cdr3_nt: TGTGCCAGCAACCCAACAGGGATTGGGAATCAGCCCCAGCATTTT
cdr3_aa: CASNPTGIGNQPQHF

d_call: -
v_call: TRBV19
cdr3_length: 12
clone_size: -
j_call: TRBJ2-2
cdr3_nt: TGTGCCAGTAGTCCCTACACCGGGGAGCTGTTTTTT
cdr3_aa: CASSPYTGELFF

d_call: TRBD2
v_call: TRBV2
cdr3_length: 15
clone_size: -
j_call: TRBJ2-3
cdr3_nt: TGTGCCAGCAGTGATCGGCGGGGGGTGGGAGATACGCAGTATTTT
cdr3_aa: CASSDRRGVGDTQYF

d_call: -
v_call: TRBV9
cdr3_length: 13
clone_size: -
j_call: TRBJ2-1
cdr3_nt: TGTGCCAGCAGCGTAGACGGGGGAGGGGGTGAATTCTTC
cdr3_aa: CASSVDGGGGEFF

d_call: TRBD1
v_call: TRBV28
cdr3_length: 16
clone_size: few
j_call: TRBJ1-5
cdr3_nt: TGTGCCAGCAAGTCAGGCAGGGGGTATAGCAATCAGCCCCAGCATTTT
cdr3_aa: CASKSGRGYSNQPQHF

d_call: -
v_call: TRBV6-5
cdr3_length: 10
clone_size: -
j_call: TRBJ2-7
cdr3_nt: TGTGCCAGCAGTTACCCAAAGCAGTACTTC
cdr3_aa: CASSYPKQYF

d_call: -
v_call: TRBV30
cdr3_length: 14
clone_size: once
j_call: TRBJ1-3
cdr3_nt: TGTGCCTGGAGTTCACAGATGCAGGGAAACACCATATATTTT
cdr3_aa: CAWSSQMQGNTIYF

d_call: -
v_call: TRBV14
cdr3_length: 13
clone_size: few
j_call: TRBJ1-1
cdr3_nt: TGTGCCAGCAGCCCCCGGGGGTCTACTGAAGCTTTCTTT
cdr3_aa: CASSPRGSTEAFF

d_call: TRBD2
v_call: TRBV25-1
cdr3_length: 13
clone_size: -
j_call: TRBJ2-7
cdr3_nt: TGTGCTAGCGCACGGGGGGGAGCTTCCGAGCAGTACTTC
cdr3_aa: CASARGGASEQYF

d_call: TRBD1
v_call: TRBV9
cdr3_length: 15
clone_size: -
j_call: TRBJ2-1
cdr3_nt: TGTGCCAGCAGCGAAGTTCCGACCAGGGGGAATGAGCAGTTCTTC
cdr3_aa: CASSEVPTRGNEQFF

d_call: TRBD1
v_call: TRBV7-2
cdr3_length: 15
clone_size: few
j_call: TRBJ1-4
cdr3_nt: TGTGCCAGCAGCTTAGGGACAGGGATTGGTGAAAAACTGTTTTTT
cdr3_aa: CASSLGTGIGEKLFF

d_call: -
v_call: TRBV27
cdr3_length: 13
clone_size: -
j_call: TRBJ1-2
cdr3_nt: TGTGCCAGCAGTTTGTACAGAGACTATGGCTACACCTTC
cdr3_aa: CASSLYRDYGYTF

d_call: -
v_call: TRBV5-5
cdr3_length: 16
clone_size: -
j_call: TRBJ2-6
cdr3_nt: TGTGCCAGCAGCCGCGGTTCCGGGGCTGGGGCCAACGTCCTGACTTTC
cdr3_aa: CASSRGSGAGANVLTF

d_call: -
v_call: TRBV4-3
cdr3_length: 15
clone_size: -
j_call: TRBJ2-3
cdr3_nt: TGCGCCAGCAGCCTAAGGGGGGGCCCCACAGATACGCAGTATTTT
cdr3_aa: CASSLRGGPTDTQYF

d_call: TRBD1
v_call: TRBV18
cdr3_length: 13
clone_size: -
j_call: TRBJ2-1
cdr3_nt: TGTGCCAGCTCACAGGGACAGTCCCATGAGCAGTTCTTC
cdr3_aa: CASSQGQSHEQFF

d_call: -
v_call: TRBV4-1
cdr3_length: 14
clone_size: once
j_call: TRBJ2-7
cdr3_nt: TGCGCCAGCAGCCAAGATAGGAGTTCCCCCGAGCAGTACTTC
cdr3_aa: CASSQDRSSPEQYF

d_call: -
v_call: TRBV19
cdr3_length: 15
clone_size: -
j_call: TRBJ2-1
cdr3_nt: TGTGCCAGTAGGACAAGGGGTGGCCTTTACAATGAGCAGTTCTTC
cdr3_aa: CASRTRGGLYNEQFF

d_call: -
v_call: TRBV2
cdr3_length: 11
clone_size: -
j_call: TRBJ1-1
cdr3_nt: TGTGCCAGCAGTGATGCCGGACTGGGTTTCTTT
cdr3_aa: CASSDAGLGFF

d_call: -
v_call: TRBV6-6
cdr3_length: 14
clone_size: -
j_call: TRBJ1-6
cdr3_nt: TGTGCCAGCAGTTACAGTGTGACAGAGTCACCCCTCCACTTT
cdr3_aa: CASSYSVTESPLHF

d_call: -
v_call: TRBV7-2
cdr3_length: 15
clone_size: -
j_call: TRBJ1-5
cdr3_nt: TGTGCCAGCAGCTTGGCAGGGGCAGGCAATCAGCCCCAGCATTTT
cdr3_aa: CASSLAGAGNQPQHF

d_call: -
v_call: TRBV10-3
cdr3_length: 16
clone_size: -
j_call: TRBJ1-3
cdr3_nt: TGTGCCATCAGTGCATCCACCCAGATCTCTGGAAACACCATATATTTT
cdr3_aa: CAISASTQISGNTIYF

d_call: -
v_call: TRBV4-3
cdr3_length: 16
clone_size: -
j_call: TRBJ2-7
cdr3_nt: TGCGCCAGCAGCCAAGATCTCGGCGGCCTCTCCTACGAGCAGTACTTC
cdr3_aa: CASSQDLGGLSYEQYF

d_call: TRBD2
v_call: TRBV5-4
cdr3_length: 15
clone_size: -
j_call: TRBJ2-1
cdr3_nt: TGTGCCAGCAGCTCTTCTAGCGGGGGCTACAATGAGCAGTTCTTC
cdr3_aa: CASSSSSGGYNEQFF

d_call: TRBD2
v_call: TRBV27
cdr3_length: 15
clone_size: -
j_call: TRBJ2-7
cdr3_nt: TGTGCCAGCGGACTAGCGGGGGCTCCTTCCTACGAGCAGTACTTC
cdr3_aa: CASGLAGAPSYEQYF

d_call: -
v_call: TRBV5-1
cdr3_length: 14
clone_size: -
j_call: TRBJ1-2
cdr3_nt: TGCGCCAGCAGCCAATCGACAGCAGGCTATGGCTACACCTTC
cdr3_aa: CASSQSTAGYGYTF